The T cell receptor beta chain under discussion was sequenced for a study of shared clonotypes between healthy human individuals. Regarding the study as a whole: Donor scarcity curtailed the genetic and exposure-history diversity represented herein.

Generated by immunoSEQ multiplex PCR, the TCRdb table keeps only in-frame clones and is missing some. The repertoire holds fewer than 3 million clones, with less than 95% as singletons. Among the donors, all were Caucasian adults who lived in Nashville, Tennessee. CD4+ cell separation produced CD45RA+ naive and CD45RA-negative memory subsets. CDR3 size: 12 residues. CDR1 and CDR2 (germline): SGHRS, YFSETQ. Between the trimmed V and J ends, which lost 1 base and 5 bases, there was a span of 6 bases. This clone occurred a few times. Its matching antigen is unknown. The TCR sequence derives from a man younger than 30 in good health. Some clones in this sample may be carry-over from other donors' samples. The chain recombines TRBV5-1 with TRBJ1-1, with D hard to call. Specimen: naive CD4+ T cells from PBMCs. The sample's subset: CD45RA+ positively selected. The CDR3 DNA reads TGCGCCAGCAGCTTGACCGAGACTGAAGCTTTCTTT. Protein sequence: CASSLTETEAFF.